The 11 T cell receptor beta chains presented below share a single source sample, sequenced in a study of memory CD4+ T cells and cytomegalovirus serostatus. TCRdb's table, derived via immunoSEQ multiplex PCR, lists solely in-frame clones and lacks some. The sample comprises 25,000 to 40,000 clones, around four fifths of which are singletons, and more than 0.5% rests with the top ten. The sort gate was single viable CD3+CD4+CD8-CD45RO+ cells for memory CD4+ T cells. Sequences were obtained from memory CD4+ T cells from blood. The receptors originated from an adult in good health and CMV-seronegative. Some clones in this sample may be carry-over from other donors' samples.

The CDR3 spells CATQTGLGNQPQHF. CDR3 coding DNA: TGTGCCACCCAAACCGGGTTAGGCAATCAGCCCCAGCATTTT. The chain joins TRBV19 to TRBJ1-5; D remains ambiguous. Germline loops: CDR1 LNHDA, CDR2 SQIVND (reference sequence). V gave up 10 bases and J gave up 2 bases, with 15 bases separating them. The CDR3 totals 14 residues.

This clone was counted between two and nine times. The chain has TRBV5-6 and TRBJ1-4; D is undetermined. Germline-derived CDR1 and CDR2 are SGHDT and YYEEEE. CDR3 length equals 14 residues. V shed 3 bases and J shed 5 bases, with 11 bases lying between them. The CDR3 here is CASSSVWVNEKLFF. The CDR3, as DNA: TGTGCCAGCAGCTCGGTGTGGGTGAATGAAAAACTGTTTTTT.

The chain employs TRBV19 and TRBJ1-2; a weak D match, TRBD1 (6 bases). The V end was cut by 3 bases, the J end by 5 bases, with 13 bases between. The CDR3 is made up of 14 amino acids. CDR1 LNHDA and CDR2 SQIVND come from the germline V gene (reference sequence). In nucleotides, the CDR3 is TGTGCCAGTAGTATGAGCAGGGGAGGGTATGGCTACACCTTC. It codes for CASSMSRGGYGYTF. Combining the CDR3 with reference TRBV19 and TRBJ1-2 gives the whole variable domain DGGITQSPKYLFRKEGQNVTLSCEQNLNHDAMYWYRQDPGQGLRLIYYSQIVNDFQKGDIAEGYSVSREKKESFPLTVTSAQKNPTAFYLCASSMSRGGYGYTFGSGTRLTVV.

In this sample, this clone turned up a few times. For the CDR3, the DNA is TGTGCCAGCAGAGAGGGTTTCAATTCACCCCTCCACTTT. Its protein product is CASREGFNSPLHF. The chain has TRBV6-5 and TRBJ1-6; no firm D call. CDR1 is MNHEY and CDR2 is SVGAGI in the germline V gene. Trimming left V 6 bases short and J 7 bases short, with 10 bases between. The CDR3 has 13 residues.

The sample holds one count of this clone. One end of the junction fails to match germline, which may point to a read error. The chain employs TRBV7-2 and TRBJ2-3; TRBD2 matches at 11 bases. The CDR3 extends over 15 amino acids. Germline V lookup: CDR1 SGHTA, CDR2 FQGNSA. The CDR3 DNA reads TGTGCCAGCAGCCTAACTAGCGGGGGAACAGATACACAGTATTTT. It yields the protein CASSLTSGGTDTQYF.

Comment on this clone: This CDR3 is also generated by other DNA sequences in the sample. The chain carries TRBV20-1 and TRBJ2-7; D unclear. The CDR3 consists of 11 residues. Germline assignment: CDR1 DFQATT and CDR2 SNEGSKA (reference sequence). Trimming cost V 0 bases and J 6 bases, with 6 bases left between them. In DNA form, the CDR3 reads TGCAGTGCTAGAGATTTCCCCGAGCAGTACTTC. Translation: CSARDFPEQYF.

The chain couples TRBV2 to TRBJ1-1; D remains unclear. The V gene lost 8 bases and the J gene lost 1 base, with 11 bases spanning the gap. The CDR3 is 13 amino acids. Per germline, CDR1 SNHLY and CDR2 FYNNEI. This CDR3 reads CASGRTQNTEAFF. The CDR3 bases are TGTGCCAGCGGTCGGACTCAGAACACTGAAGCTTTCTTT.

This clone has a single count. The chain uses TRBV19 and TRBJ2-2, with 7 bases matching TRBD2. With V trimmed by 5 bases and J by 7 bases, 7 bases remained unmatched. The length of the CDR3 is 14 residues. The germline CDR1 and CDR2 sequences are LNHDA and SQIVND (reference sequence). In DNA form, the CDR3 reads TGTGCCAGTAGTTCCCCGGGACTAATCGGGGAGCTGTTTTTT. Its translation: CASSSPGLIGELFF.

This clone was seen a handful of times. V and J are TRBV9 and TRBJ1-2; no clear D. This CDR3 has 14 amino acids. Germline values: CDR1 SGDLS, CDR2 YYNGEE. The V end was cut by 1 base, the J end by 8 bases, with 15 bases between. The CDR3: CASSVLPSGSGYTF. The CDR3 nucleotides read TGTGCCAGCAGCGTATTACCCTCTGGGAGCGGCTACACCTTC.

The gene calls are TRBV12-5 and TRBJ2-1, with 8 bases matching TRBD2. CDR1 is LGHNT, CDR2 FRNRAP, per germline. V gave up 5 bases and J gave up 13 bases; unmatched junction bases: 7. The CDR3 length is 12 residues. CDR3 nucleotide sequence: TGTGCTAGTGGTCTCGGGGGGGGATTTCAGTTCTTC. It specifies CASGLGGGFQFF.

The rearrangement links TRBV30 to TRBJ2-6, with D unclear. Germline-derived CDR1 and CDR2 are GTSNPN and SVGIG (reference sequence). V gave up 3 bases and J gave up 2 bases, with 11 bases separating them. The length of the CDR3 is 15 residues. In DNA form, the CDR3 reads TGTGCCTGGAGAGGCGGTTCCACTGGGGCCAACGTCCTGACTTTC. Its translation is CAWRGGSTGANVLTF.